This T cell receptor (beta chain) stems from a study of ipilimumab plus nivolumab after autologous stem cell transplantation. Here immunoSEQ multiplex PCR was the method, and the copy in TCRdb shows in-frame clones only, minus some. The repertoire holds roughly 10,000 clones, with around four fifths as singletons. The germline V gene encodes CDR1 PRHDT and CDR2 FYEKMQ (reference sequence). CDR3 length: 12 residues. V lost 0 bases, J lost 6 bases, and 4 bases lay in between. The chain carries TRBV13 and TRBJ2-3, with D uncertain. The specimen was PBMCs, collected in a trial of ipilimumab plus nivolumab as post-transplant consolidation. The receptor was isolated from a male donor with diffuse large B-cell lymphoma. The CDR3 reads CASSLGGDTQYF. CDR3 nucleotide sequence: TGTGCCAGCAGCTTAGGGGGGGATACGCAGTATTTT.